This T cell receptor beta chain was identified in a study of CD8+ T cells in alopecia areata. Findings and caveats of the study: Normal scalp had lower clonality than lesional scalp, with alopecia totalis/universalis lesions showing this most strongly.

Germline values: CDR1 MGHDK, CDR2 SYGVNS. The CDR3 extends over 14 amino acids. V was cut by 5 bases and J by 3 bases, with 8 bases left in between. RNA was extracted and reverse transcribed into cDNA as the sequencing template. Assay used: immunoSEQ multiplex PCR; TCRdb lists only in-frame clones, some missing. Here the sample spans 100,000 to 150,000 clones, 45% to 50% being singletons. This clone turned up a few times. The antigen remains unidentified. This clonotype originated in a human donor with alopecia areata. The genes are TRBV25-1 and TRBJ1-6; D gene uncertain. The sequenced material came from NKG2D-low CD8+ T cells sorted from blood. The CDR3 protein is CASSWGGYNSPLHF. The DNA for the CDR3 is TGTGCCAGCAGTTGGGGAGGCTATAATTCACCCCTCCACTTT. Full variable domain (outside the CDR3, taken from reference TRBV25-1 and TRBJ1-6): EADIYQTPRYLVIGTGKKITLECSQTMGHDKMYWYQQDPGMELHLIHYSYGVNSTEKGDLSSESTVSRIRTEHFPLTLESARPSHTSQYLCASSWGGYNSPLHFGNGTRLTVT.